This entry describes one TCR beta chain. Its antigen is currently unknown. This entry belongs to a study of T cell responses to AZD1222 COVID-19 vaccine. Notes on the study in general: Nearly half of spike-specific TCRs reportedly go after variant regions that carry no mutations.

With 7 bases clipped from V and 4 bases from J, the junction kept 9 bases outside the gene matches. Germline loops: CDR1 SNHLY, CDR2 FYNNEI. This CDR3 has 15 residues. Libraries were prepared by immunoSEQ multiplex PCR; TCRdb keeps only in-frame clonotypes and omits some of them. The sample carries around 160,000 clones, under 95% recorded once. This TCR derives from an adult in good health. The input for sequencing was peripheral blood, taken on day 0 of AZD1222 vaccination. The rearrangement uses TRBV2 and TRBJ2-3, with 9 nucleotides matching TRBD2. In DNA form, the CDR3 reads TGTGCCAGCACAATCCTAGCGGGAAGGCCAGATACGCAGTATTTT. It is translated as CASTILAGRPDTQYF.